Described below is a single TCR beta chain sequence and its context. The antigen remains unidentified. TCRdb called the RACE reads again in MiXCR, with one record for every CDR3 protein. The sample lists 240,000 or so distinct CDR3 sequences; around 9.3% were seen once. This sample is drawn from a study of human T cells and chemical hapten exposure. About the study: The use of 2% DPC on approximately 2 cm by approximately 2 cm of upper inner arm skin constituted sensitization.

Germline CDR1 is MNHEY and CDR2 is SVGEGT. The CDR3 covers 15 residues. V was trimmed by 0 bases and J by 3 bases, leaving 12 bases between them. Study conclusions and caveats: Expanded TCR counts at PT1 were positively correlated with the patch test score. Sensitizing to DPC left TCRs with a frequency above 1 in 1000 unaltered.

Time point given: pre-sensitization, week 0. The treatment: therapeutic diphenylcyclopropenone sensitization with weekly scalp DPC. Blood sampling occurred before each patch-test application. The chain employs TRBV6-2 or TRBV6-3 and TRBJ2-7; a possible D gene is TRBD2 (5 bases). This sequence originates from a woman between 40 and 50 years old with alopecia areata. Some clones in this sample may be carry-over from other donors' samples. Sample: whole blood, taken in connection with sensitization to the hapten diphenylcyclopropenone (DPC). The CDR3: CASSYSPSLVYEQYF. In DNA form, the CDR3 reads TGTGCCAGCAGTTACTCGCCTAGCTTAGTCTACGAGCAGTACTTC.